The 23 T cell receptor beta chains below all came from one sample that was sequenced in a study of T cell responses to AZD1222 COVID-19 vaccine. Sequencing used immunoSEQ multiplex PCR; TCRdb keeps in-frame clones, though not all of them. Of about 180,000 clones in the sample, approximately 91% were seen once. Specimen: peripheral blood, collected on day 0 of AZD1222 vaccination. The receptors were gathered from an adult in good health.

This rearrangement joins TRBV5-1 to TRBJ1-1, with D uncertain. The CDR3 consists of 14 residues. V was cut by 3 bases and J by 1 base, with 10 bases left in between. The V gene's germline CDR1 is SGHRS and CDR2 YFSETQ. CDR3 region: CASSSVTANTEAFF. Here the CDR3 DNA reads TGCGCCAGCAGCTCGGTAACAGCGAACACTGAAGCTTTCTTT. Variable domain in full (rest from reference TRBV5-1 and TRBJ1-1): KAGVTQTPRYLIKTRGQQVTLSCSPISGHRSVSWYQQTPGQGLQFLFEYFSETQRNKGNFPGRFSGRQFSNSRSEMNVSTLELGDSALYLCASSSVTANTEAFFGQGTRLTVV.

The chain links TRBV4-2 to TRBJ2-2, with no clear D. The CDR3 loop spans 13 amino acids. Germline CDR1 and CDR2: LGHNA and YNFKEQ. V dropped 0 bases and J dropped 9 bases, with 8 bases sitting between them. The CDR3 nucleotides read TGTGCCAGCAGCCAAGATCAACACCGGGAGCTGTTTTTT. Translation gives CASSQDQHRELFF.

This clone was seen only once. This chain's CDR3 is CASSVTERDTQYF. The CDR3 DNA reads as TGTGCCAGCAGCGTAACTGAAAGGGATACGCAGTATTTT. The V gene is TRBV9, the J gene TRBJ2-3; D unclear. There are 13 residues in the CDR3. Germline CDR1 SGDLS, CDR2 YYNGEE. Trimming pared 1 base from V and 6 bases from J, leaving 9 bases between.

This rearrangement joins TRBV5-1 to TRBJ2-1, with 14 bases matching TRBD2. Germline trimming cut 4 bases from V and 15 bases from J; bases unmatched to any gene: 9. The CDR3 length is 14 residues. CDR1 and CDR2 from the germline V gene are SGHRS and YFSETQ. CDR3 residues: CASSGGTSGGQGFF. CDR3 DNA: TGCGCCAGCAGCGGAGGGACTAGCGGGGGCCAGGGGTTCTTC.

The V and J genes are TRBV2 and TRBJ1-5; 7 nucleotides match TRBD1. The CDR3 is 17 amino acids. CDR1 and CDR2 from the germline V gene are SNHLY and FYNNEI. V was pared by 6 bases and J by 0 bases, with 11 bases of the junction left unmatched. The CDR3 spells CASRERTGGDSNQPQHF. As DNA, the CDR3 is TGTGCCAGCAGGGAGAGGACAGGAGGAGATAGCAATCAGCCCCAGCATTTT.

The chain carries TRBV24-1 and TRBJ2-2; D gene uncertain. Deletions cut 5 bases from V and 7 bases from J, with 13 bases between. Germline V gene lookup returns CDR1 KGHDR and CDR2 SFDVKD. CDR3 length: 14 residues. The CDR3 sequence: CATSAQAGIGELFF. Here the CDR3 DNA reads TGTGCCACCAGTGCTCAGGCCGGCATCGGGGAGCTGTTTTTT.

The J gene is TRBJ2-1, the V gene TRBV18, with D uncertain. Per the germline V gene, CDR1 is KGHSH and CDR2 is LQKENI. V was shortened by 3 bases and J by 2 bases, with 11 bases between the two germline ends. The CDR3 is made up of 15 amino acids. The CDR3, as DNA: TGTGCCAGCTCACCCCAGCCTTCCGCCTACAATGAGCAGTTCTTC. This gives the protein CASSPQPSAYNEQFF.

V gene TRBV5-5 combines with J gene TRBJ1-2; the D is unclear. The CDR3 runs to 13 residues. The V end was cut by 3 bases, the J end by 8 bases, with 14 bases between. The germline CDR1 and CDR2 sequences are SGHKS and YYEKEE (reference sequence). Here the CDR3 reads CASSSMVSYGYTF. CDR3 nucleotide sequence: TGTGCCAGCAGCTCGATGGTGAGCTACGGCTACACCTTC.

The chain carries TRBV7-2 and TRBJ1-5; tentative D call: TRBD1 (5 bases). Between the trimmed V and J ends, which lost 5 bases and 6 bases, there was a span of 11 bases. CDR3 size: 13 residues. Germline values: CDR1 SGHTA, CDR2 FQGNSA. CDR3 DNA sequence: TGTGCCAGCAGCCAAGTGGGGGGTCAGCCCCAGCATTTT. The encoded protein is CASSQVGGQPQHF.

This clone was observed a single time. The V gene is TRBV29-1, the J gene TRBJ1-1, with 7 bases fitting TRBD1. Trimming removed 6 bases from V and 1 base from J; junction bases left unmatched: 5. The CDR3 is 13 residues long. CDR1 is SQVTM and CDR2 is ANQGSEA in the germline V gene. The DNA for the CDR3 is TGCAGCGTCCGGACAGGTGGGAACACTGAAGCTTTCTTT. Its protein is CSVRTGGNTEAFF. The full variable domain, with the rest looked up from reference TRBV29-1 and TRBJ1-1, is SAVISQKPSRDICQRGTSLTIQCQVDSQVTMMFWYRQQPGQSLTLIATANQGSEATYESGFVIDKFPISRPNLTFSTLTVSNMSPEDSSIYLCSVRTGGNTEAFFGQGTRLTVV.

The J gene is TRBJ2-2, the V gene TRBV30, with D tentatively TRBD1 (6 bases). The CDR3 extends over 13 amino acids. Germline values: CDR1 GTSNPN, CDR2 SVGIG (reference sequence). Trimming removed 6 bases at V and 7 bases at J, with 15 bases between. CDR3 bases: TGTGCCTGTTCACAGGGTTCGCACGGGGAGCTGTTTTTT. Translated, it gives CACSQGSHGELFF.

The V call is TRBV7-2, the J call TRBJ2-5; TRBD1 matches at 10 bases. The trim removed 3 bases at V and 4 bases at J, leaving 2 bases unmatched. The CDR3 extends over 14 amino acids. CDR1 and CDR2 (germline): SGHTA, FQGNSA. Here the CDR3 reads CASSFDRGRETQYF. The DNA for the CDR3 is TGTGCCAGCAGCTTCGACAGGGGGCGAGAGACCCAGTACTTC.

This chain joins TRBV6-1 and TRBJ1-1; D is uncertain. V was trimmed by 6 bases and J by 3 bases, leaving 5 bases between them. The CDR3 runs to 11 residues. Germline V gene lookup returns CDR1 MNHNS and CDR2 SASEGT. The CDR3 region is CASRPDTEAFF. DNA for the CDR3: TGTGCCAGCAGACCAGACACTGAAGCTTTCTTT.

The V and J genes are TRBV30 and TRBJ2-3; D is undetermined. V lost 3 bases, J lost 2 bases, and 12 bases lay in between. CDR1 GTSNPN and CDR2 SVGIG come from the germline V gene (reference sequence). The CDR3 covers 14 residues. The CDR3 DNA is TGTGCCTGGAGGTGGAGTAGTACCACAGATACGCAGTATTTT. Protein sequence: CAWRWSSTTDTQYF.

The CDR3 DNA reads as TGTGCCAGTAGTAACGTAGCGGGAGAGGGTGAGCAGTACTTC. It encodes CASSNVAGEGEQYF. J is TRBJ2-7 and V is TRBV19; 9 bases are a match to TRBD2. Germline values: CDR1 LNHDA, CDR2 SQIVND (reference sequence). CDR3 length: 14 residues. V lost 4 bases and J lost 7; bases outside the gene matches: 8.

The CDR3 region is CASSQMKSGVSGNTIYF. The CDR3 coding sequence is TGTGCCAGCAGCCAGATGAAGTCAGGGGTCTCTGGAAACACCATATATTTT. V usage is TRBV3-1 (or the pseudogene TRBV3-2) and J usage is TRBJ1-3, with D possibly being TRBD1 (6 bases). V shed 3 bases and J shed 0 bases, with 15 bases lying between them. The CDR3 is 17 residues long. Germline-derived CDR1 and CDR2 are LGHDT and YNNKEL (reference sequence).

A few counts support this clone. This chain joins TRBV6-5 and TRBJ1-1; 7 bases match TRBD1. This CDR3 is 13 amino acids long. The germline gives CDR1 MNHEY, CDR2 SVGAGI. The V and J ends lost 8 bases and 3 bases, in that order; junction bases with no gene match: 6. The CDR3 coding sequence is TGTGCCAGCGGCCGGGACAGAGACACTGAAGCTTTCTTT. Protein product: CASGRDRDTEAFF.

This clone was counted a single time. The CDR3 here is CASSLAGANTGELFF. The CDR3 nucleotides are TGCGCCAGCAGTCTCGCGGGAGCGAACACCGGGGAGCTGTTTTTT. This chain uses TRBV4-3 with TRBJ2-2, with TRBD2 matching over 7 bases. Germline V gives CDR1 LGHNA, CDR2 YSLEER. The ends lost 6 bases at V and 0 bases at J; junction bases unmatched: 4. The CDR3 runs 15 residues.

In regard to this clone: Within the sample, other DNA sequences also encode this same CDR3. The genes are TRBV7-2 and TRBJ1-1; no definite D call. V lost 3 bases and J lost 2, with 4 bases in between. Per the germline V gene, CDR1 is SGHTA and CDR2 is FQGNSA. This CDR3 is 12 amino acids long. The CDR3 protein is CASSFGNTEAFF. Here the CDR3 DNA reads TGTGCCAGCAGCTTCGGCAACACTGAAGCTTTCTTT.

The chain has TRBV10-3 and TRBJ2-2; 7 bases line up with TRBD1. V was pared by 7 bases and J by 3 bases, with 5 bases of the junction left unmatched. This CDR3 contains 14 residues. Germline V gives CDR1 ENHRY, CDR2 SYGVKD. The CDR3 DNA reads TGTGCCATCACTAACAGGGGCGACACCGGGGAGCTGTTTTTT. Encoded protein: CAITNRGDTGELFF.

The chain carries TRBV15 and TRBJ2-7; 7 nucleotides line up with TRBD2. The CDR3 length is 13 residues. Germline-derived CDR1 and CDR2 are LNHNV and YYDKDF (reference sequence). Trimming at V came to 5 bases and at J to 4 bases, leaving 5 bases not matched to a gene. CDR3 in DNA: TGTGCCACCAGCCTGCTAGCGGCTTACGAGCAGTACTTC. Translation gives CATSLLAAYEQYF.

The chain is built from TRBV10-3 and TRBJ2-7, with 7 bases lining up with TRBD1. Trimming took 8 bases from V and 7 from J; bases not matched to a gene: 11. The CDR3 is 13 amino acids. In germline, CDR1 is ENHRY, CDR2 SYGVKD. CDR3 in DNA: TGTGCCATCCGGGCACAGGGGCGAAAGGAGCAGTACTTC. Translation gives CAIRAQGRKEQYF.

This clone occurred a few times. V gene TRBV5-1 combines with J gene TRBJ1-6, with a weak D call TRBD1 (6 bases). Germline V lookup: CDR1 SGHRS, CDR2 YFSETQ. V lost 4 bases to trimming and J lost 7 bases, with 12 bases between them. This CDR3 has 14 residues. The DNA for the CDR3 is TGCGCCAGCAGCACCGGGACACAAAATTCACCCCTCCACTTT. It yields the protein CASSTGTQNSPLHF. The whole variable domain, filled in from reference TRBV5-1 and TRBJ1-6, reads KAGVTQTPRYLIKTRGQQVTLSCSPISGHRSVSWYQQTPGQGLQFLFEYFSETQRNKGNFPGRFSGRQFSNSRSEMNVSTLELGDSALYLCASSTGTQNSPLHFGNGTRLTVT.